A selection of T cell receptor beta chains follows, all from one sample in a study of Tregs in tolerant kidney transplant recipients. Clones were sequenced by immunoSEQ multiplex PCR, and TCRdb holds only the in-frame ones, with some missing. Of 81,000 or so clones detected, 90% to 95% appear once; the ten largest clones hold roughly 1.5%. The source was CD4+ T cells from blood (PBMCs), collected 24 months after the transplant. These receptors were obtained from a human patient who received a combined kidney and bone marrow transplant. Some T cells may have originated in the graft donor. Both conserved end residues are part of each CDR3. The D gene is left open where the match is weak. Not every row has a clone size; where given, it reads once, few, many or a size class.

D gene: .; V gene: TRBV7-8; clone size: .; J gene: TRBJ2-2; CDR3 DNA: TGTGCCAGCAGCTCGCGCGGTAATAGAAACACCGGGGAGCTGTTTTTT; CDR3 protein: CASSSRGNRNTGELFF
D gene: .; V gene: TRBV13; clone size: .; J gene: TRBJ2-7; CDR3 DNA: TGTGCCAGCAGCTTCCGTCAGGGTTTTATCTACGAGCAGTACTTC; CDR3 protein: CASSFRQGFIYEQYF
D gene: TRBD1; V gene: TRBV27; clone size: once; J gene: TRBJ1-5; CDR3 DNA: TGTGCCAGCAGTTGGGCGAGGGGGCCTAGCAATCAGCCCCAGCATTTT; CDR3 protein: CASSWARGPSNQPQHF
D gene: TRBD2; V gene: TRBV7-2; clone size: .; J gene: TRBJ2-3; CDR3 DNA: TGTGCCAGCAGCTTAGGGGCTAGCGGGGTGAGCACAGATACGCAGTATTTT; CDR3 protein: CASSLGASGVSTDTQYF
D gene: TRBD2; V gene: TRBV5-1; clone size: .; J gene: TRBJ2-1; CDR3 DNA: TGCGCCAGCAGCTTGGTGGCGGGGGGAATCTACAATGAGCAGTTCTTC; CDR3 protein: CASSLVAGGIYNEQFF
D gene: TRBD1; V gene: TRBV18; clone size: once; J gene: TRBJ1-5; CDR3 DNA: TGTGCCAGCTCACTCCTAGGACAGGGAAGTCATCAGCCCCAGCATTTT; CDR3 protein: CASSLLGQGSHQPQHF
D gene: TRBD2; V gene: TRBV10-3; clone size: few; J gene: TRBJ2-3; CDR3 DNA: TGTGCCATCAGTGAGGCGGGGGTAGATACGCAGTATTTT; CDR3 protein: CAISEAGVDTQYF
D gene: .; V gene: TRBV5-1; clone size: .; J gene: TRBJ1-1; CDR3 DNA: TGCGCCAGCAGCCTATTACAGGGGAACACTGAAGCTTTCTTT; CDR3 protein: CASSLLQGNTEAFF
D gene: .; V gene: TRBV11-3; clone size: .; J gene: TRBJ1-1; CDR3 DNA: TGTGCCAGCAGCCGAGGGGGAAGGGCCACTGAAGCTTTCTTT; CDR3 protein: CASSRGGRATEAFF
D gene: .; V gene: TRBV5-1; clone size: .; J gene: TRBJ2-1; CDR3 DNA: TGCGCCAGCAGCCCCCAAGGCGACTTTTACAATGAGCAGTTCTTC; CDR3 protein: CASSPQGDFYNEQFF
D gene: .; V gene: TRBV18; clone size: .; J gene: TRBJ2-7; CDR3 DNA: TGTGCCAGCTCACCCCAGGGCCACTACGAGCAGTACTTC; CDR3 protein: CASSPQGHYEQYF
D gene: .; V gene: TRBV6-6; clone size: few; J gene: TRBJ1-2; CDR3 DNA: TGTGCCAGCAGTTTTCAGGGTAGGGCCTATGGCTACACCTTC; CDR3 protein: CASSFQGRAYGYTF
D gene: TRBD1; V gene: TRBV29-1; clone size: .; J gene: TRBJ2-5; CDR3 DNA: TGCAGCGTTGACAGAGACAGGGGGGAGACCCAGTACTTC; CDR3 protein: CSVDRDRGETQYF
D gene: TRBD1; V gene: TRBV9; clone size: .; J gene: TRBJ2-7; CDR3 DNA: TGTGCCAGCAGCATAAAGGGACAGGTTACCTCCTACGAGCAGTACTTC; CDR3 protein: CASSIKGQVTSYEQYF
D gene: .; V gene: TRBV10-1; clone size: few; J gene: TRBJ2-7; CDR3 DNA: TGCGCCAGCAGTACCGGGACAACAACCTACGAGCAGTACTTC; CDR3 protein: CASSTGTTTYEQYF
D gene: .; V gene: TRBV14; clone size: .; J gene: TRBJ1-3; CDR3 DNA: TGTGCCAGCAGCCAAGGTAATAAGTCCAGGGGCTCTGGAAACACCATATATTTT; CDR3 protein: CASSQGNKSRGSGNTIYF
D gene: .; V gene: TRBV19; clone size: .; J gene: TRBJ1-6; CDR3 DNA: TGTGCCAGTAGTATCATGCGGGGTAGTAATTCACCCCTCCACTTT; CDR3 protein: CASSIMRGSNSPLHF
D gene: .; V gene: TRBV18; clone size: .; J gene: TRBJ2-6; CDR3 DNA: TGTGCCAGCTCCCGACTTACAGGGCTCTCTGGGGCCAACGTCCTGACTTTC; CDR3 protein: CASSRLTGLSGANVLTF
D gene: .; V gene: TRBV11-1; clone size: .; J gene: TRBJ1-1; CDR3 DNA: TGTGCCAGCAGCTCTAGAAGGGGCCCGAGGACTGAAGCTTTCTTT; CDR3 protein: CASSSRRGPRTEAFF
D gene: .; V gene: TRBV5-5; clone size: .; J gene: TRBJ1-1; CDR3 DNA: TGTGCCAGCAGCTTGGTGCGGGAATTCACTGAAGCTTTCTTT; CDR3 protein: CASSLVREFTEAFF
D gene: .; V gene: TRBV9; clone size: .; J gene: TRBJ2-7; CDR3 DNA: TGTGCCAGCAGCACGGGAGCAGACTACGAGCAGTACTTC; CDR3 protein: CASSTGADYEQYF
D gene: TRBD1; V gene: TRBV10-3; clone size: once; J gene: TRBJ1-5; CDR3 DNA: TGTGCCATCAGCGAGACAGGGTTTGGTCAGCCCCAGCATTTT; CDR3 protein: CAISETGFGQPQHF
D gene: TRBD1; V gene: TRBV19; clone size: .; J gene: TRBJ1-2; CDR3 DNA: TGTGCCAGTAGTACCCGGACAGGTGGCTACACCTTC; CDR3 protein: CASSTRTGGYTF
D gene: TRBD1; V gene: TRBV28; clone size: .; J gene: TRBJ2-7; CDR3 DNA: TGTGCCAGCAGTTCCCCAGACAGGGCCGAGCAGTACTTC; CDR3 protein: CASSSPDRAEQYF
D gene: TRBD2; V gene: TRBV4-3; clone size: .; J gene: TRBJ2-3; CDR3 DNA: TGCGCCAGCAGCCATCTAGCGGGAGGGCCAACAGATACGCAGTATTTT; CDR3 protein: CASSHLAGGPTDTQYF
D gene: TRBD1; V gene: TRBV5-4; clone size: .; J gene: TRBJ2-5; CDR3 DNA: TGTGCCAGCAGCCGACAGGGGGCGAAGGAGACCCAGTACTTC; CDR3 protein: CASSRQGAKETQYF
D gene: TRBD2; V gene: TRBV19; clone size: .; J gene: TRBJ2-1; CDR3 DNA: TGTGCCAGTAGTAGGTCTAGCACGGGGGGTGAGCAGTTCTTC; CDR3 protein: CASSRSSTGGEQFF
D gene: .; V gene: TRBV19; clone size: .; J gene: TRBJ1-1; CDR3 DNA: TGTGCCAGTATTGTAGGGCAGGGGCGCCTGAACACTGAAGCTTTCTTT; CDR3 protein: CASIVGQGRLNTEAFF
D gene: .; V gene: TRBV19; clone size: .; J gene: TRBJ2-3; CDR3 DNA: TGTGCCAGTAGTATCGGGGGAGATACGCAGTATTTT; CDR3 protein: CASSIGGDTQYF
D gene: TRBD1; V gene: TRBV7-8; clone size: .; J gene: TRBJ2-7; CDR3 DNA: TGTGCCAGCAGCTTCCGGACAGGGGGCCTCTACGAGCAGTACTTC; CDR3 protein: CASSFRTGGLYEQYF